One T cell receptor beta chain is described in this entry. Its antigen is still unknown. The data derive from a study of shared clonotypes between healthy human individuals. Whole-study results and caveats: The study found about 5% of naive CD4 clonotypes shared across four donors.

From germline, CDR1 is ENHRY and CDR2 SYGVKD. This CDR3 is 17 amino acids long. Unmatched junction bases numbered 10, after V lost 2 bases and J lost 6 bases. Only in-frame clones appear in the TCRdb table, and some are missing; sequencing was by immunoSEQ multiplex PCR. The data show 1,100,000 or so clones, about 80% seen once. The specimen sequenced was memory CD4+ T cells from PBMCs. Noted subset: CD45RA-negative fraction. This clonotype was obtained from a man aged 18 to 35 in good health. Some clones in this sample may be carry-over from other donors' samples. The chain has TRBV10-3 and TRBJ2-1, with 10 bases matching TRBD1. Written as DNA, the CDR3 is TGTGCCATCAGTGAGAGTAGTGGGACAGGGGTCGGCAATGAGCAGTTCTTC. It is translated as CAISESSGTGVGNEQFF.